This TCR beta chain stems from a study of cytomegalovirus exposure and HLA in healthy donors. Regarding this clone: Its cognate antigen is unknown.

CDR1 is MNHEY, CDR2 SMNVEV, per germline (reference sequence). J was trimmed by 3 bases and V by 6 bases; bases with no gene match: 5. The CDR3 contains 13 residues. Despite likely unrecorded immune exposures, the donors were nominally healthy at the time of sampling. Findings and caveats of the study: Earlier findings revealed that most TCR beta V segments proved productive either about 87% or about 30% of the time. Reportedly, diagnosis of cytomegalovirus status by the classifier showed high specificity and sensitivity.

The PCR used 60 Vbeta and 13 Jbeta primers. Using immunoSEQ multiplex PCR, the repertoire was profiled, and TCRdb retains in-frame clones only, with some absent. This table holds tens of thousands of clones. The J gene is TRBJ2-7, the V gene TRBV27; TRBD2 matches at 7 bases. The sequence came from a male donor in good health and CMV-seronegative. Sequencing was performed on PBMCs. The CDR3 protein is CASRALADYEQYF. The CDR3 nucleotides read TGTGCCAGCAGAGCCCTAGCGGACTACGAGCAGTACTTC.